The rows below give T cell receptor beta chains drawn from one sample of a study of blood T cell dynamics during melanoma immunotherapy. The protocol was immunoSEQ multiplex PCR, while the TCRdb copy is restricted to in-frame clones and leaves out a portion. The table lists roughly 2,700 clones, about 83% of them singletons. Here the sequenced sample was blood, taken from a patient treated with checkpoint blockade. The receptor source for this set is a human donor with melanoma. Each CDR3 is given without its conserved first and last residue. Fields, in order: V gene, J gene, CDR3 protein.

V gene: TRBV20-1
J gene: TRBJ1-2
CDR3 protein: SATGSGGYT

V gene: TRBV15
J gene: TRBJ1-5
CDR3 protein: ATSRDRRPEEPQH

V gene: TRBV5-8
J gene: TRBJ1-3
CDR3 protein: ASSRAGVSGNTIY

V gene: TRBV5-1
J gene: TRBJ1-2
CDR3 protein: ASSLGGKNGYT

V gene: TRBV6-5
J gene: TRBJ1-1
CDR3 protein: ASSYHLNTEAF

V gene: TRBV2
J gene: TRBJ2-1
CDR3 protein: ASSEEVGEQF

V gene: TRBV2
J gene: TRBJ2-7
CDR3 protein: ASSEGGEQY

V gene: TRBV15
J gene: .
CDR3 protein: ATSRDRLVEREQY

V gene: TRBV6-1
J gene: TRBJ2-7
CDR3 protein: ASRDPRWAAYEQY

V gene: TRBV5-1
J gene: TRBJ1-5
CDR3 protein: ASSAQINQPQH

V gene: TRBV7-2
J gene: TRBJ2-7
CDR3 protein: ASSRRGGGDEQY

V gene: TRBV10-2
J gene: TRBJ1-4
CDR3 protein: ASSGGQGREKLF

V gene: TRBV9
J gene: TRBJ1-4
CDR3 protein: ASSVAWGTNEKLF

V gene: TRBV28
J gene: TRBJ1-5
CDR3 protein: ASSSEGHYSNQPQH

V gene: TRBV27
J gene: TRBJ2-7
CDR3 protein: ASSLAGPHHEQY

V gene: TRBV21-1
J gene: TRBJ1-1
CDR3 protein: ASSKTRNTEAF

V gene: TRBV7-6
J gene: TRBJ2-2
CDR3 protein: ASSRTSPGELF

V gene: TRBV28
J gene: TRBJ2-5
CDR3 protein: ASSSADLGRKTQY

V gene: TRBV21-1
J gene: TRBJ1-5
CDR3 protein: ASSKTEDSNQPQH

V gene: TRBV5-5
J gene: TRBJ1-4
CDR3 protein: ASSKTGGFATNEKLF

V gene: TRBV7-2
J gene: TRBJ2-1
CDR3 protein: ASSLTSGYNEQF

V gene: TRBV19
J gene: TRBJ2-7
CDR3 protein: ASSINVGSSYEQY

V gene: TRBV18
J gene: TRBJ2-7
CDR3 protein: ASSPVSRSPSYEQY

V gene: TRBV28
J gene: TRBJ2-7
CDR3 protein: ASRHQQGRLTSYEQY

V gene: TRBV4-1
J gene: TRBJ2-2
CDR3 protein: ASSQDYGVTGELF

V gene: TRBV7-6
J gene: TRBJ1-4
CDR3 protein: ASSPDRVNEKLF

V gene: TRBV30
J gene: TRBJ2-3
CDR3 protein: AWTSGRSADTQY

V gene: TRBV30
J gene: TRBJ2-7
CDR3 protein: AWSGTGNNEQY

V gene: TRBV7-9
J gene: TRBJ1-1
CDR3 protein: ASSSQPLGPSVLNTEAF

V gene: TRBV27
J gene: TRBJ2-1
CDR3 protein: ASRPLASSYNEQF

V gene: TRBV7-9
J gene: TRBJ2-2
CDR3 protein: ASSPYRNTGELF

V gene: TRBV7-2
J gene: TRBJ2-1
CDR3 protein: ASSKLAGNEQF

V gene: TRBV7-8
J gene: TRBJ2-2
CDR3 protein: ASSFIAGQNTGELF

V gene: TRBV10-3
J gene: TRBJ2-7
CDR3 protein: ATRGGTGGEQY

V gene: TRBV27
J gene: TRBJ2-6
CDR3 protein: ASSLRRGSGANVLT

V gene: TRBV5-1
J gene: TRBJ2-5
CDR3 protein: ASSEDRVKTQY

V gene: TRBV13
J gene: TRBJ2-3
CDR3 protein: ASSRGGGRPTDTQY

V gene: TRBV7-2
J gene: TRBJ2-7
CDR3 protein: ASSVTSGSSYEQY

V gene: TRBV28
J gene: TRBJ2-2
CDR3 protein: ASRSSGQGAGELF

V gene: TRBV21-1
J gene: TRBJ2-5
CDR3 protein: ASTHWGQGEETQY

V gene: TRBV6-6
J gene: TRBJ2-7
CDR3 protein: ASSYGAKQY

V gene: TRBV5-1
J gene: TRBJ2-7
CDR3 protein: ASSSGDTYEQY

V gene: TRBV5-1
J gene: TRBJ2-2
CDR3 protein: ASSLERNGELF

V gene: TRBV7-2
J gene: TRBJ1-3
CDR3 protein: ASSSPWEATVSGNTIY

V gene: TRBV27
J gene: TRBJ2-2
CDR3 protein: ASSGLTGGYQAGELF

V gene: TRBV7-6
J gene: TRBJ2-2
CDR3 protein: ASSVSPGPTNTGELF

V gene: TRBV4-2
J gene: TRBJ2-2
CDR3 protein: ASSLRSNPNTGELF

V gene: TRBV10-2
J gene: TRBJ2-1
CDR3 protein: ASTRTGVWNEQF

V gene: TRBV9
J gene: TRBJ1-1
CDR3 protein: ASSVGTTPSTEAF